This entry is about one T cell receptor beta chain. The data belong to a study of technical replicates of blood from a few donors. TCRdb's copy holds only in-frame clones and misses some; the assay was immunoSEQ multiplex PCR. The data contain tens of thousands of clones, approximately 97% of them singletons. V gave up 7 bases and J gave up 4 bases; unmatched junction bases: 8. CDR3 size: 15 residues. Germline CDR1 and CDR2: LGHNT and FRNRAP. Sequenced material: T cells isolated from PBMCs. This chain joins TRBV12-5 and TRBJ1-5; 9 nucleotides line up with TRBD1. This TCR was sampled from a human donor in good health. CDR3 amino acids: CASASGTGYNQPQHF. The CDR3 DNA is TGTGCTAGTGCCTCCGGGACAGGGTATAATCAGCCCCAGCATTTT.